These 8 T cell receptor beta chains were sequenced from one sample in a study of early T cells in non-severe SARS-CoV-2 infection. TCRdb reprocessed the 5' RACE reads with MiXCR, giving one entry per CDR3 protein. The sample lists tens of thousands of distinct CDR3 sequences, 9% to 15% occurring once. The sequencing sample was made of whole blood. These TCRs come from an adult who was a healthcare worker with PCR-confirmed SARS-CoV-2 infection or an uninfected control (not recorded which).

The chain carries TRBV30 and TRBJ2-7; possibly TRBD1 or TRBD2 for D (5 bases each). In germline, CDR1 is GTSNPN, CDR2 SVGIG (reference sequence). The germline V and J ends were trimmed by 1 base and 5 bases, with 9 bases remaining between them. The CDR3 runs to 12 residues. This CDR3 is CAWSGGYNEQYF. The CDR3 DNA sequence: TGTGCCTGGAGTGGGGGGTACAACGAGCAGTACTTC.

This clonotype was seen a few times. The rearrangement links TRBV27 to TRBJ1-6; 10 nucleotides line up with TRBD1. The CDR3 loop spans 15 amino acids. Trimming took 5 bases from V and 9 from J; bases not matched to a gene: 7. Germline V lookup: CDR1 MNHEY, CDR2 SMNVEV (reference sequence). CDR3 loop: CASSMRTGGSSPLHF. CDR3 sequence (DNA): TGTGCCAGCAGTATGCGGACAGGGGGAAGTTCACCCCTCCACTTT.

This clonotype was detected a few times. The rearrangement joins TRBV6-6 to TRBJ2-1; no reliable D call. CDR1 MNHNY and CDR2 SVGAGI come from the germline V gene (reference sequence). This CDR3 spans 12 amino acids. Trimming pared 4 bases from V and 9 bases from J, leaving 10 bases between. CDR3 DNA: TGTGCCAGCAGTTTCGGCTACTCTGAGCAGTTCTTC. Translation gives CASSFGYSEQFF.

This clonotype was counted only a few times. The CDR3 reads CASSHGSIVSYEQYF. In DNA, the CDR3 is TGCGCCAGCAGCCATGGGTCGATAGTTTCCTACGAGCAGTACTTC. This chain uses TRBV4-1 with TRBJ2-7; no reliable D call. Trimming pared 3 bases from V and 1 base from J, leaving 13 bases between. There are 15 residues in the CDR3. Germline CDR1 MGHRA, CDR2 YSYEKL.

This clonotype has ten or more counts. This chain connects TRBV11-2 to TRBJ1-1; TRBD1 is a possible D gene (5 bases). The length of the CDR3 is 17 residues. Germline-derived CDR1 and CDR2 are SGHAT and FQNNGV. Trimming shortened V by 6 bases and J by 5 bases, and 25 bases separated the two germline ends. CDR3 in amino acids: CASRPWTGPTSRTEAFF. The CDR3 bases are TGTGCCAGCAGGCCCTGGACGGGGCCTACGTCTCGGACTGAAGCTTTCTTT. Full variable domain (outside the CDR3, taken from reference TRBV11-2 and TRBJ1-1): EAGVAQSPRYKIIEKRQSVAFWCNPISGHATLYWYQQILGQGPKLLIQFQNNGVVDDSQLPKDRFSAERLKGVDSTLKIQPAKLEDSAVYLCASRPWTGPTSRTEAFFGQGTRLTVV.

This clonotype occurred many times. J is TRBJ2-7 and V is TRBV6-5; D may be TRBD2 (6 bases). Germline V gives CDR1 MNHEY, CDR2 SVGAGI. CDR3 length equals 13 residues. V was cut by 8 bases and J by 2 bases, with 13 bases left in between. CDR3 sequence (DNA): TGTGCCAGCGGGTCGGACTACCCCTACGAGCAGTACTTC. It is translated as CASGSDYPYEQYF.

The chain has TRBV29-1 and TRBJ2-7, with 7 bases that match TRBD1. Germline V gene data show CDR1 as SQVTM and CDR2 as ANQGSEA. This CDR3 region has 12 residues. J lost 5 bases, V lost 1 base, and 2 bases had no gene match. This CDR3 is CSVEGQGDEQYF. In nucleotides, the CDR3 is TGCAGCGTTGAAGGACAGGGCGACGAGCAGTACTTC.

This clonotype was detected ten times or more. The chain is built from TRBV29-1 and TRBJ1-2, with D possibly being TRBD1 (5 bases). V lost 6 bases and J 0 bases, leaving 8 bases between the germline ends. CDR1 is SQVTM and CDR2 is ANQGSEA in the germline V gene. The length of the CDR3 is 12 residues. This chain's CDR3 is CSVRRANYGYTF. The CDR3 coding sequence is TGCAGCGTGCGCAGGGCTAACTATGGCTACACCTTC.